One T cell receptor beta chain is described in this entry. The target of this receptor is not known. The cohort was made up of roughly 670 healthy bone marrow donors. At the time of sampling, all cohort members were nominally healthy, though unrecorded immune exposures were likely present. The donor was CMV seropositive and belonged to the group of around 300 seropositive cohort members. Every donor gave a peripheral blood sample, and the peripheral blood mononuclear cells from that sample were used for TCR beta sequencing. Genomic DNA was extracted from the blood cell samples with the Qiagen DNeasy Blood Extraction Kit. This sample was included in a study of cytomegalovirus exposure and HLA in healthy donors (dated by TCRdb to the late 2010s). Looking at the study overall: In an earlier analysis of roughly 590 of the donors, less than 350 Gb of sequence data and approximately 100 million unique TCR beta sequences from about 190 million T cells were reported. Roughly 300 gigabases of sequencing data and approximately 80 million unique TCR sequences were included in an early release covering about 620 HLA-typed donors. The genetic ancestry cluster associated with self-reported Caucasian donors included about four fifths of the roughly 380 genotyped donors. The study aimed to test whether cataloging public T cell receptors could reveal signatures of past pathogen exposure. The study used immunosequencing to profile the T cell repertoires of approximately 690 subjects and linked those repertoires to cytomegalovirus serostatus. A separate validation cohort of some 130 different subjects was used in addition to the 666-subject first cohort. The study combined high-throughput TCR immunosequencing, statistical association of individual TCRs with disease status, and machine learning to predict cytomegalovirus infection status. A later analysis re-examined previously published TCR beta repertoires from roughly 720 donors and added high-resolution HLA genotyping to investigate patterns of TCR occurrence. Rather than using new phenotypic data, the later analysis identified candidate immune exposures from TCR beta sequences and from how often those sequences occurred across donors. An earlier analysis of 587 of the donors used high-throughput TCR beta sequencing to judge whether each TCR beta V gene segment behaved as functional or pseudogenic. Donor age, sex, ethnicity and CMV serostatus were compiled alongside the repertoire data. A later genetic analysis took genome-wide SNP genotypes for about three fifths of the 666 donors and used that subset as a discovery cohort. All discovery cohort repertoires had been generated using a single sequencing platform. HLA typing covered class I and class II loci at four-digit resolution. Typing coverage differed by locus: A, B, C, DRB1 and DQB1 were typed in about 620-640 donors, DQA1 in 500 to 550, DPA1 in some 600, and DPB1 in 472. Five DR-DQ haplotypes were handled as single units for association and clustering because linkage in the cohort was strong. Across approximately 400 genotyped donors of the cohort, an average of about 240,000 unique TCR beta nucleotide sequences per donor were sequenced, and 15% to 20% of those sequences were non-productive. Paper-wide results and their limitations: A total of 150 or so TCR beta chains were listed by the study as associated with cytomegalovirus. Across donors, most TCR sequences were observed very rarely, whereas some public TCRs were present in many individuals. Some IMGT-functional V segments, including TRBV6-2 and TRBV6-3, could not be distinguished by the 87-base-pair reads and were therefore excluded. According to a later analysis, TCR association rates differed among HLA loci, with DRB1 alleles showing the most associated TCRs and HLA-C alleles showing the fewest. Because HLA typing was unavailable for some donors at each locus, only the typed subset was used in association tests. In a later analysis, HLA-associated TCR beta chains were found to be more clonally expanded and to have lower generation probabilities than equally common non-associated chains. Only TCR beta chains were sequenced in this cohort, and the absence of alpha or paired-chain data limited detectable features. The presence/absence analyses assumed that sequencing depth was roughly uniform across donors, and that assumption may not be true. The sequencing pipeline was judged likely to have produced a cluster of highly shared sequence variants as a technical artifact. In a later genetic analysis, a missense DCLRE1C variant was associated with V-gene and J-gene trimming of TCR beta chains, and the association was replicated in an independent cohort. Because counts were too low, 15 or so rarely observed V segments, including chromosome 9 orphons, were excluded from the earlier analysis of a few hundred of the donors. A later analysis found that most CMV-associated TCR beta chains appeared HLA-restricted, with HLA associations seemingly driven largely by CMV exposure. In an earlier analysis of about 550 of the donors, most TCR beta V segments were observed in productive rearrangements about 90% or about 30% of the time, broadly matching IMGT annotations. The classifier was reported to diagnose cytomegalovirus status with high specificity and sensitivity in both the original and validation cohorts. In a later genetic analysis, fewer N-insertions in productive TCRs were reported among donors in an Asian-associated ancestry cluster than the approximately 710-donor mean. Linkage disequilibrium might explain the correlated functional status among segregating V segments, but an unknown experimental factor could not be excluded. Three of the identified cytomegalovirus-associated TCR beta chains were confirmed in vitro to be specific for cytomegalovirus antigens. When HLA alleles, especially DR and DQ, strongly co-occurred, TCR associations were difficult to assign to individual alleles. For the cohort, immune exposure information was limited to CMV serostatus. In a later analysis, several top co-occurrence clusters were reported to appear linked to parvovirus B19, influenza, CMV and Epstein-Barr virus. At a false discovery rate of 0.05, a later analysis linked roughly 17,000 TCR beta sequences to specific HLA alleles. A further reported finding was that TCR beta sequences accurately predicted the HLA-A and HLA-B alleles for most subjects in the first cohort. The authors suggested that the approach could potentially be extended to other disease states and immunological phenotypes.

Libraries were made using the immunoSEQ multiplex PCR assay. For the multiplex PCR, a mixture combining 60 forward primers for TCR Vbeta segments and 13 reverse primers for TCR Jbeta segments was used. The CDR3 region of rearranged TCR beta genes was amplified from genomic DNA with a multiplex PCR assay. On the Illumina HiSeq System, the amplified TCR beta libraries were sequenced as 87-base-pair reads. Per the source publication's procedure: A later analysis counted approximately 84 million unique TCR beta chains across the 666 repertoires, and some 11 million of these chains were shared by at least two donors. Raw reads were error-corrected and collapsed into unique sequences by a nearest-neighbor algorithm in which closely related sequences were merged to remove PCR and sequencing errors. Alignment of CDR3 sequences to IMGT reference sequences was used to assign V, D and J gene segments. For a sequence to be retained, a match of at least six nucleotides to both a V gene segment and a J gene segment was required. Rearrangements were called productive when the CDR3 lacked stop codons and stayed in frame with V and J; all others were non-productive. CDR3 was defined by IMGT convention, running from the second conserved V-encoded cysteine to the conserved J-encoded phenylalanine. The earlier analysis of 450 to 750 of the donors excluded any sequence lacking an unambiguous match to a single V gene segment. In an earlier analysis of roughly 500 of the donors, V segments were called functional above 56.7% productive rearrangements and were called segregating when the between-donor standard deviation exceeded 5%. A statistical classification framework was built for diagnosing cytomegalovirus status from the catalog of TCR beta chain sequences. In a later analysis, V and J genes were assigned by comparing TCR nucleotide sequences against IMGT/GENE-DB human TR gene sequences. In a later analysis, CDR3 sequences and most-parsimonious VDJ recombination scenarios were assigned using the TCRdist pipeline. A later analysis defined each TCR beta chain by its CDR3 amino acid sequence plus V-gene family, and excluded reads lacking a unique V-gene family. To address suspected cross-contamination and a sequencing artifact, a later analysis removed 450 to 700 highly shared, low-generation-probability nucleotide sequences. A later analysis calculated a clonal expansion index for each public chain from normalized within-repertoire ranks of inferred template counts. Generation probabilities in a later analysis came from a VDJ recombination model fitted to out-of-frame rearrangements, and those results were checked against IGoR. A later analysis scored TCR-TCR, TCR-HLA and TCR-CMV co-occurrence with hypergeometric tests, applying a repertoire-size bias correction to TCR pairs. A later analysis estimated false discovery rates by permuting HLA or CMV assignments 20 times. In a later analysis, co-occurring TCRs were grouped using DBSCAN, with TCRdist sequence similarity added in when clustering inside HLA-allele-positive subsets. Repertoires with fewer than 30,000 or more than 120,000 public chains were left out of co-occurrence clustering, as were five repertoires with anomalous nucleotide sharing. TCRdb's version of the immuneACCESS table is confined to in-frame rearrangements and falls short of the full clone set. An unresolved V gene accounts for under half of the shortfall where checked; the remainder is of unknown origin. From that table come the V and J calls and clone size; the DNA was used to work out D and trimming. The sample table includes about 210,000 clones. The biggest ten clones account for roughly 0.89% of the sample.

A distance of 14 bases separates the germline ends of V and J, which lose 7 bases and 2 bases respectively. CDR1 and CDR2, per the germline V gene (reference sequence), are LNHDA and SQIVND. The CDR3 holds 15 amino acids from the cysteine to the phenylalanine. Only CDR3 DNA remains: 45 bases, in frame from the first base. The sequencing input was PBMCs. The V gene is TRBV19 and the J gene is TRBJ2-2, and TRBD1 may be the D gene, going by 6 matching bases. The origin of this receptor is a woman aged 25 to 39 in good health and CMV-seropositive. The sequence in DNA is TGTGCCAGTAAGGTCGGACAGCTTAACACCGGGGAGCTGTTTTTT. Translated, this gives CASKVGQLNTGELFF.